The 27 T cell receptor beta chains below were found in one sample sequenced in a study of blood T cell repertoires in COVID-19. TCRdb's table, derived via immunoSEQ multiplex PCR, lists solely in-frame clones and lacks some. The sample lists 200,000 to 250,000 clones, 90% occurring once. The sample was PBMCs or T cells enriched from blood (not recorded which). All receptors derive from a man aged 30 to 39 who had been exposed to COVID-19.

The gene calls are TRBV4-2 and TRBJ2-3; D might be TRBD2 (5 bases). The length of the CDR3 is 22 residues. CDR1 is LGHNA, CDR2 YNFKEQ, per germline. Trimming cost V 4 bases and J 4 bases, with 36 bases left between them. CDR3 in amino acids: CASSPPAGETPGKPPFADTQYF. The CDR3 nucleotides read TGTGCCAGCAGCCCCCCCGCTGGGGAAACGCCGGGAAAACCTCCTTTTGCAGATACGCAGTATTTT.

The genes are TRBV11-3 and TRBJ2-7; a possible D gene is TRBD1 (6 bases). V was trimmed by 0 bases and J by 3 bases, leaving 9 bases between them. Germline lookup yields CDR1 SGHNT and CDR2 YENEEA. The length of the CDR3 is 14 residues. Written as DNA, the CDR3 is TGTGCCAGCAGCTTAGACACGGACAGCTACGAGCAGTACTTC. This gives the protein CASSLDTDSYEQYF.

This clone was found a few times. The chain joins TRBV18 to TRBJ1-2, with 8 bases lining up with TRBD1. The CDR3 is made up of 16 amino acids. V trimming: 5 bases; J trimming: 0 bases; junction bases outside the gene matches: 8. Germline V CDR1 and CDR2: KGHSH, LQKENI. CDR3: CASSATGAQANYGYTF. The CDR3 DNA reads TGTGCCAGCTCAGCGACAGGGGCCCAAGCTAACTATGGCTACACCTTC.

The chain couples TRBV9 to TRBJ2-5; 11 bases are shared with TRBD2. V was pared by 0 bases and J by 4 bases, with 8 bases of the junction left unmatched. The CDR3 spans 17 residues. Germline CDR1 is SGDLS and CDR2 is YYNGEE. The CDR3 DNA reads as TGTGCCAGCAGCGTAGGTAGCGGGGGGGGCAGGAGAGAGACCCAGTACTTC. Protein sequence: CASSVGSGGGRRETQYF. The variable domain in full, with the rest retrieved from reference TRBV9 and TRBJ2-5, is DSGVTQTPKHLITATGQRVTLRCSPRSGDLSVYWYQQSLDQGLQFLIQYYNGEERAKGNILERFSAQQFPDLHSELNLSSLELGDSALYFCASSVGSGGGRRETQYFGPGTRLLVL.

The gene calls are TRBV6-5 and TRBJ2-5, with TRBD1 identical over 8 bases. The germline V gene encodes CDR1 MNHEY and CDR2 SVGAGI. This CDR3 region has 13 residues. V dropped 6 bases and J dropped 5; count of bases not matched to a gene: 5. As DNA, the CDR3 is TGTGCCAGCAGATTAAACAGGGGGGAGACCCAGTACTTC. Its protein product is CASRLNRGETQYF.

V is TRBV9 and J is TRBJ2-7; D perhaps matches TRBD2 (6 bases). The ends were cut back, 4 bases at V and 7 bases at J, with 21 bases in the middle. This CDR3 is built from 15 residues. The germline V gene has CDR1 SGDLS and CDR2 YYNGEE. The CDR3 region has the DNA TGTGCCAGCAGCTCCGGGGATCCCACCGGGGGAGAGCAGTACTTC. Protein product: CASSSGDPTGGEQYF.

This clone was seen once. This rearrangement joins TRBV11-2 to TRBJ2-7; TRBD1 might be the D (5 bases). Trimming shortened V by 4 bases and J by 1 base, and 14 bases separated the two germline ends. The CDR3 sequence is 15 residues long. CDR1 is SGHAT and CDR2 is FQNNGV in the germline V gene. The CDR3 DNA reads TGTGCCAGCAGCTCCGTAAGGGGCGTATCCTACGAGCAGTACTTC. Amino acids: CASSSVRGVSYEQYF.

Comment on this clone: At one of its ends the junction is not consistent with the germline gene, which may arise from a read error. The chain employs TRBV14 and TRBJ1-2; TRBD1 agrees at 9 bases. CDR1 is SGHDN and CDR2 is FVKESK in the germline V gene. The CDR3 sequence is 15 residues long. CDR3 coding DNA: TGTGCCAGCACCCAAGGACAGGGGACGCCCTATGGCTACACCTTC. It yields the protein CASTQGQGTPYGYTF.

V usage is TRBV5-4 and J usage is TRBJ2-5, with D possibly matching TRBD1 (6 bases). The CDR3 consists of 14 residues. Between the trimmed V and J ends, which lost 4 bases and 1 base, there was a span of 11 bases. Germline V gives CDR1 SGHNT, CDR2 YYREEE (reference sequence). The CDR3 sequence: CASSPGDVQETQYF. For the CDR3, the DNA is TGTGCCAGCAGCCCAGGGGACGTCCAAGAGACCCAGTACTTC.

V gene TRBV4-2 combines with J gene TRBJ2-5; TRBD2 matches 11 bases. This CDR3 contains 16 residues. CDR1 and CDR2 (germline): LGHNA, YNFKEQ. V lost 4 bases, J lost 5 bases, and 9 bases stayed unmatched. The CDR3 loop reads CASSPTSTSGEETQYF. For the CDR3, the DNA is TGTGCCAGCAGCCCTACGTCGACTAGCGGGGAGGAGACCCAGTACTTC.

The chain carries TRBV7-2 and TRBJ2-7; D gene ambiguous. Trimming took off 1 base at V and 3 bases at J, with 10 bases between the two ends. CDR1 is SGHTA, CDR2 FQGNSA, per germline. The CDR3 has 14 residues. The CDR3 nucleotides are TGTGCCAGCAGCTTAGGGGCATTACGCTACGAGCAGTACTTC. This translates into CASSLGALRYEQYF.

This chain uses TRBV7-2 with TRBJ2-5; perhaps TRBD2 as D (5 bases). The ends were cut back, 5 bases at V and 6 bases at J, with 16 bases in the middle. Germline V gene sequence: CDR1 SGHTA, CDR2 FQGNSA. The CDR3 sequence is 14 residues long. CDR3 in amino acids: CASSLTEGSKTQYF. The CDR3 DNA follows: TGTGCCAGCAGCCTTACAGAGGGTTCGAAGACCCAGTACTTC.

This chain joins TRBV10-2 and TRBJ1-1; 7 nucleotides line up with TRBD1. The CDR3 has 13 residues. Germline lookup yields CDR1 WSHSY and CDR2 SAAADI. After removal of 8 bases from V and 4 bases from J, the junction contained 7 bases not matched to a gene. DNA of the CDR3: TGCGCCAGCTACCTTTCAGGGGGCACTGAAGCTTTCTTT. Translating it yields CASYLSGGTEAFF.

The chain uses TRBV5-4 and TRBJ2-7, with 7 bases identical to TRBD1. V lost 4 bases to trimming and J lost 3 bases; unmatched junction nucleotides: 7. Germline V gives CDR1 SGHNT, CDR2 YYREEE (reference sequence). This CDR3 region has 14 residues. In DNA form, the CDR3 reads TGTGCCAGCAGCACCGCGACAGGGAGCTACGAGCAGTACTTC. The encoded protein is CASSTATGSYEQYF.

The J gene is TRBJ2-2, the V gene TRBV18; TRBD2 might be the D (5 bases). V lost 6 bases and J lost 8, with 22 bases in between. The CDR3 contains 16 residues. Germline-derived CDR1 and CDR2 are KGHSH and LQKENI. The DNA for the CDR3 is TGTGCCAGCTCCCTAAGCTCACCCGAGGGATCAGGGGAGCTGTTTTTT. Residues: CASSLSSPEGSGELFF.

Only one count was recorded for this clone. The V call is TRBV11-3, the J call TRBJ1-5; D unresolved. V dropped 5 bases and J dropped 2 bases, with 16 bases sitting between them. Germline lookup yields CDR1 SGHNT and CDR2 YENEEA. CDR3 length: 16 amino acids. CDR3 sequence: CASSPPGPLGNQPQHF. DNA for the CDR3: TGTGCCAGCAGCCCCCCAGGCCCGTTGGGCAATCAGCCCCAGCATTTT.

The count of this clone is one. This chain connects TRBV5-6 to TRBJ1-2, with D possibly being TRBD1 (6 bases). Trimming shortened V by 2 bases and J by 6 bases, and 20 bases separated the two germline ends. The length of the CDR3 is 16 residues. The V gene's germline CDR1 is SGHDT and CDR2 YYEEEE. The CDR3 sequence: CASSFRGHRSPHGYTF. CDR3 in DNA: TGTGCCAGCAGCTTCAGGGGACATAGGAGTCCACATGGCTACACCTTC.

The chain has TRBV5-1 and TRBJ2-5, with D possibly TRBD2 on 5 matching bases. The V end was cut by 4 bases, the J end by 4 bases, with 11 bases between. CDR3 size: 13 residues. Germline CDR1 SGHRS, CDR2 YFSETQ. DNA for the CDR3: TGCGCCAGCAGCGGGCTAGCAGGAGAGACCCAGTACTTC. It translates to CASSGLAGETQYF.

The chain is built from TRBV28 and TRBJ1-1; possibly TRBD1 for D (5 bases). The length of the CDR3 is 11 residues. Looked up from germline, CDR1 is MDHEN and CDR2 is SYDVKM. The ends were cut back, 8 bases at V and 5 bases at J, with 9 bases in the middle. The CDR3 loop is CASRGETEAFF. The CDR3 coding sequence is TGTGCCAGCCGGGGGGAAACTGAAGCTTTCTTT. Together with reference TRBV28 and TRBJ1-1, the CDR3 gives the full variable domain: DVKVTQSSRYLVKRTGEKVFLECVQDMDHENMFWYRQDPGLGLRLIYFSYDVKMKEKGDIPEGYSVSREKKERFSLILESASTNQTSMYLCASRGETEAFFGQGTRLTVV.

The chain carries TRBV19 and TRBJ2-5, with 7 bases lining up with TRBD1. Unmatched junction bases numbered 8, after V lost 6 bases and J lost 4 bases. The germline V gene has CDR1 LNHDA and CDR2 SQIVND (reference sequence). The CDR3 contains 14 residues. The CDR3 nucleotides read TGTGCCAGTAGCGAACAGGGGTTAGGAGAGACCCAGTACTTC. Its protein product is CASSEQGLGETQYF.

This chain joins TRBV7-2 and TRBJ1-3, with 7 bases identical to TRBD1. The CDR3 has 16 amino acids. J lost 1 base, V lost 5 bases, and 8 bases had no gene match. Germline V gene sequence: CDR1 SGHTA, CDR2 FQGNSA. CDR3 amino acids: CASSEWDSLSGNTIYF. The DNA for the CDR3 is TGTGCCAGCAGCGAATGGGACAGCCTTTCTGGAAACACCATATATTTT.

This clone was seen only a few times. The rearrangement uses TRBV2 and TRBJ2-3; 8 bases line up with TRBD2. The V gene end was trimmed by 4 bases and the J gene end by 3 bases; junction bases not matched to a gene: 6. The CDR3 is made up of 15 amino acids. Germline CDR1 is SNHLY and CDR2 is FYNNEI. The CDR3 protein is CASSAVGGGTDTQYF. CDR3 in DNA: TGTGCCAGCAGTGCGGTCGGGGGGGGAACAGATACGCAGTATTTT.

The chain carries TRBV29-1 and TRBJ2-1, with 8 bases matching TRBD2. Germline CDR1 is SQVTM and CDR2 is ANQGSEA. The trim removed 4 bases at V and 4 bases at J, leaving 3 bases unmatched. The CDR3 has 13 amino acids. The CDR3 DNA is TGCAGCGTTGCCGGGACTAGATACAATGAGCAGTTCTTC. Encoded protein: CSVAGTRYNEQFF.

The chain links TRBV5-6 to TRBJ1-4; D is uncertain. Trimming stripped 5 bases from V and 4 bases from J, with 9 bases between. The length of the CDR3 is 13 residues. The germline CDR1 and CDR2 sequences are SGHDT and YYEEEE. Written as DNA, the CDR3 is TGTGCCAGCAGGGGCCAGCATAATGAAAAACTGTTTTTT. This sequence encodes CASRGQHNEKLFF. Filled out from reference TRBV5-6 and TRBJ1-4, the complete variable domain reads DAGVTQSPTHLIKTRGQQVTLRCSPKSGHDTVSWYQQALGQGPQFIFQYYEEEERQRGNFPDRFSGHQFPNYSSELNVNALLLGDSALYLCASRGQHNEKLFFGSGTQLSVL.

The CDR3 protein is CASSLDTGDTGELFF. In DNA, the CDR3 is TGCGCCAGCAGCTTGGATACAGGGGACACCGGGGAGCTGTTTTTT. The chain links TRBV5-1 to TRBJ2-2; 7 bases line up with TRBD1. J lost 3 bases, V lost 0 bases, and 2 bases had no gene match. The CDR3 has 15 residues. Germline CDR1 reads SGHRS; CDR2 reads YFSETQ.

The chain employs TRBV19 and TRBJ2-1; 12 nucleotides line up with TRBD2. Germline loops: CDR1 LNHDA, CDR2 SQIVND (reference sequence). The V gene end was trimmed by 5 bases and the J gene end by 5 bases; junction bases not matched to a gene: 4. CDR3 length equals 15 residues. The CDR3 region is CASSRLAGEHNEQFF. As DNA, the CDR3 is TGTGCCAGTAGTCGACTAGCGGGGGAGCACAATGAGCAGTTCTTC.

The chain links TRBV19 to TRBJ1-2; D may be TRBD1 (5 bases). The CDR3 consists of 14 residues. Germline V gene sequence: CDR1 LNHDA, CDR2 SQIVND (reference sequence). V was clipped by 4 bases and J by 2 bases, with 11 bases between them. This CDR3 reads CASSKDIHNYGYTF. Written as DNA, the CDR3 is TGTGCCAGTAGTAAGGACATCCACAACTATGGCTACACCTTC. The whole variable domain, remainder taken from reference TRBV19 and TRBJ1-2, is DGGITQSPKYLFRKEGQNVTLSCEQNLNHDAMYWYRQDPGQGLRLIYYSQIVNDFQKGDIAEGYSVSREKKESFPLTVTSAQKNPTAFYLCASSKDIHNYGYTFGSGTRLTVV.